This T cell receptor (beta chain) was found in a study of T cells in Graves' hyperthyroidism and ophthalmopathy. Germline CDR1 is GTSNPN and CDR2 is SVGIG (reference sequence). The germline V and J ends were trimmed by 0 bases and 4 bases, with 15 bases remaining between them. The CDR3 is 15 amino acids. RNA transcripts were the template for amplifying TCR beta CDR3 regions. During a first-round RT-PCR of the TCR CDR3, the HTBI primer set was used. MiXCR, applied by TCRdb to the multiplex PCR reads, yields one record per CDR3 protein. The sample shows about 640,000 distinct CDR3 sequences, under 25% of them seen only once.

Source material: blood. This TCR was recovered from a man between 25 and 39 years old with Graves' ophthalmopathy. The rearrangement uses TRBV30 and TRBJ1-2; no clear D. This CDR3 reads CAWSVGSRRTYGYTF. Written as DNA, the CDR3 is TGTGCCTGGAGTGTGGGGAGCCGCCGGACCTATGGCTACACCTTC.